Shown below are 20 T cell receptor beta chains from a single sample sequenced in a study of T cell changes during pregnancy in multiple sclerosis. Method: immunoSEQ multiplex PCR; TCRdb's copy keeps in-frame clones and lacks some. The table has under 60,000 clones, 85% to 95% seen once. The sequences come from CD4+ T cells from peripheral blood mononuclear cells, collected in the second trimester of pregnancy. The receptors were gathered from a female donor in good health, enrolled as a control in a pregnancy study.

The CDR3, as DNA: TGTGCCAGCAGTTCGAGTAGAGGCAGTGGCTACACCTTC. Protein: CASSSSRGSGYTF. This chain connects TRBV7-9 to TRBJ1-2; D call uncertain. The V and J ends lost 6 bases and 7 bases respectively, with 15 bases between them. The germline V gene has CDR1 SEHNR and CDR2 FQNEAQ (reference sequence). This CDR3 is built from 13 residues. Looking up the rest from reference TRBV7-9 and TRBJ1-2 gives the full variable domain: DTGVSQNPRHKITKRGQNVTFRCDPISEHNRLYWYRQTLGQGPEFLTYFQNEAQLEKSRLLSDRFSAERPKGSFSTLEIQRTEQGDSAMYLCASSSSRGSGYTFGSGTRLTVV.

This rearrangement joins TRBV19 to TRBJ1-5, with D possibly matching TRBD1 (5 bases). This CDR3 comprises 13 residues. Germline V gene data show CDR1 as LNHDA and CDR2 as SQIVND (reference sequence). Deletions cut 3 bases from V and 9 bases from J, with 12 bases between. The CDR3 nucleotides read TGTGCCAGTAGTATGTCCTCCGGGGGGCCCCAGCATTTT. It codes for CASSMSSGGPQHF.

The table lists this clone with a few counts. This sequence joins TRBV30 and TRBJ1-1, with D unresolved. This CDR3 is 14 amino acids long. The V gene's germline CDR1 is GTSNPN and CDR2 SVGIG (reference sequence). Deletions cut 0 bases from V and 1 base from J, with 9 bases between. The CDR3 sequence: CAWSVLQGNTEAFF. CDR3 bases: TGTGCCTGGAGTGTACTACAAGGGAACACTGAAGCTTTCTTT.

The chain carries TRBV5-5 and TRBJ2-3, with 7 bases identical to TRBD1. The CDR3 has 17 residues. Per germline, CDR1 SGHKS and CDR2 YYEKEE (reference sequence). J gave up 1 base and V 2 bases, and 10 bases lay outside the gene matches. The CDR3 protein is CASSLALTGRGTDTQYF. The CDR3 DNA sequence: TGTGCCAGCAGCTTAGCTCTGACAGGGAGAGGCACAGATACGCAGTATTTT.

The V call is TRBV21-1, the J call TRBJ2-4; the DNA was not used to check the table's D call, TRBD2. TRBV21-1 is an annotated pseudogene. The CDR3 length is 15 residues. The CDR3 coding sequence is TGTGCCAGCAGCAAAGCGAGAAAGGGGGGGAACATTCAGTACTTC. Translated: CASSKARKGGNIQYF.

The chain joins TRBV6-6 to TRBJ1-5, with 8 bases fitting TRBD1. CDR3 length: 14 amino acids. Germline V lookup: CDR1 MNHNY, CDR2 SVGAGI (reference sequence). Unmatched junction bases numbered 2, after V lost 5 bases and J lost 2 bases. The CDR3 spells CASSMGQGNQPQHF. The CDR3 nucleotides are TGTGCCAGCAGTATGGGACAGGGCAATCAGCCCCAGCATTTT.

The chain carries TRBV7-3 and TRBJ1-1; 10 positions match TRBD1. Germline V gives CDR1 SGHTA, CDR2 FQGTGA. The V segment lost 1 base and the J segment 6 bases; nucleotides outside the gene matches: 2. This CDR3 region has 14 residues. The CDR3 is CASSLNGQGAEAFF. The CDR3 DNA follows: TGTGCCAGCAGCTTAAACGGACAGGGGGCTGAAGCTTTCTTT.

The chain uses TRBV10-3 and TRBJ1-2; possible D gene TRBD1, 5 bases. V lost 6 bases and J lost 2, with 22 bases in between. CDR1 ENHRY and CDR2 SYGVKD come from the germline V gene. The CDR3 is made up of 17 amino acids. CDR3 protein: CAISETYSPGGNYGYTF. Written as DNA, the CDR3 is TGTGCCATCAGCGAGACTTATAGCCCCGGGGGAAACTATGGCTACACCTTC.

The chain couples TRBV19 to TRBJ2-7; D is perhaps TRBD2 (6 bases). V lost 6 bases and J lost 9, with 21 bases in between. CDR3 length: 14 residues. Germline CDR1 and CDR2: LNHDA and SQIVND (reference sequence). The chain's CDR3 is CASRTSEAGGMQYF. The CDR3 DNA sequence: TGTGCCAGTAGGACTTCAGAGGCAGGAGGGATGCAGTACTTC. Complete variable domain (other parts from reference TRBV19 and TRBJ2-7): DGGITQSPKYLFRKEGQNVTLSCEQNLNHDAMYWYRQDPGQGLRLIYYSQIVNDFQKGDIAEGYSVSREKKESFPLTVTSAQKNPTAFYLCASRTSEAGGMQYFGPGTRLTVT.

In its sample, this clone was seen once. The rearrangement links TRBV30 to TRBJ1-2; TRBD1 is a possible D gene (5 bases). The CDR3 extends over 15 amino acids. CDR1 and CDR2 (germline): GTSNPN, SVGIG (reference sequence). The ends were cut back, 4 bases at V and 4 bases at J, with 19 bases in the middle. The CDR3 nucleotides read TGTGCCTGGATAGCACGAGGGGTCGGGAGCTATGGCTACACCTTC. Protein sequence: CAWIARGVGSYGYTF.

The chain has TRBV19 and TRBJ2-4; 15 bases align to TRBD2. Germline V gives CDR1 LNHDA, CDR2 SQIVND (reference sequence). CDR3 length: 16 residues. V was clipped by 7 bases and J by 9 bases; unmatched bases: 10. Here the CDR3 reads CASTLGLAGGEGIQYF. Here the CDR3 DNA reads TGTGCCAGTACCCTGGGACTAGCGGGGGGCGAGGGCATTCAGTACTTC.

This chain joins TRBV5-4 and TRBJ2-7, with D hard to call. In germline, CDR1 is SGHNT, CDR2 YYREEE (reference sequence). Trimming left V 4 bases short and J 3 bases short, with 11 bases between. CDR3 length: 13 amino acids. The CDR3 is CASSERVYYEQYF. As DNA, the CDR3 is TGTGCCAGCAGCGAACGGGTCTACTACGAGCAGTACTTC. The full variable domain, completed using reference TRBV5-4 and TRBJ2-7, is ETGVTQSPTHLIKTRGQQVTLRCSSQSGHNTVSWYQQALGQGPQFIFQYYREEENGRGNFPPRFSGLQFPNYSSELNVNALELDDSALYLCASSERVYYEQYFGPGTRLTVT.

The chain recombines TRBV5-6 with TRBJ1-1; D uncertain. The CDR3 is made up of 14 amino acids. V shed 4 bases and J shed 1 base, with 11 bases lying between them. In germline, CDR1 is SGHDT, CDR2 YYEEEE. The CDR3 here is CASSVLVRNTEAFF. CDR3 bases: TGTGCCAGCAGCGTGCTCGTCAGGAACACTGAAGCTTTCTTT.

The chain's CDR3 is CASSLNNRARHGYTF. Written as DNA, the CDR3 is TGTGCCAGCAGCTTAAACAACAGGGCCCGCCATGGCTACACCTTC. This chain joins TRBV11-3 and TRBJ1-2; tentatively, D is TRBD1 (6 bases). Per germline, CDR1 SGHNT and CDR2 YENEEA. Deletions cut 2 bases from V and 6 bases from J, with 16 bases between. The CDR3 extends over 15 amino acids.

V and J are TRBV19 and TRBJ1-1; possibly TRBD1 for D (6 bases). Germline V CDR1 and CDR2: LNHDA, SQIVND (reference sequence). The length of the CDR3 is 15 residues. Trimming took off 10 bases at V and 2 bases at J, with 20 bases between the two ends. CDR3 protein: CATTPPFGGNTEAFF. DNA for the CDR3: TGTGCCACGACACCCCCATTTGGGGGCAACACTGAAGCTTTCTTT.

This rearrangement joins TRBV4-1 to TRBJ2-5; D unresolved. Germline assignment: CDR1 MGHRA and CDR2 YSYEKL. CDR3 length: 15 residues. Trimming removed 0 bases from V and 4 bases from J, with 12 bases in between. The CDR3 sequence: CASSQDQDFVETQYF. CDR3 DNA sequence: TGCGCCAGCAGCCAAGATCAGGATTTTGTAGAGACCCAGTACTTC.

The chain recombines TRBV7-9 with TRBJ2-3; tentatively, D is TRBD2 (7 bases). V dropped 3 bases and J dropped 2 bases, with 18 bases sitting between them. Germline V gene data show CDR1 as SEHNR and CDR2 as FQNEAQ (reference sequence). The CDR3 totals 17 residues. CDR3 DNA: TGTGCCAGCAGCTTTGAGCCGGGGGGCCCAATCACAGATACGCAGTATTTT. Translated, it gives CASSFEPGGPITDTQYF.

The CDR3 DNA follows: TGTGCCAGCAGCCTCCAAATTATCGCGACAGGGCAAGAGACCCAGTACTTC. It specifies CASSLQIIATGQETQYF. The V gene is TRBV4-2, the J gene TRBJ2-5; 7 bases map to TRBD1. V was clipped by 4 bases and J by 2 bases; unmatched bases: 13. Germline CDR1 is LGHNA and CDR2 is YNFKEQ. The CDR3 loop spans 17 amino acids.

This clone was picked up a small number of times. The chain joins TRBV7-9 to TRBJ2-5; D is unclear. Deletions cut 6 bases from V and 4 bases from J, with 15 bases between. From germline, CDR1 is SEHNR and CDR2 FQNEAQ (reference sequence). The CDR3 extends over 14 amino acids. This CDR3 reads CASRTGSLGETQYF. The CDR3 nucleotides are TGTGCCAGCAGGACCGGGTCCCTGGGAGAGACCCAGTACTTC.

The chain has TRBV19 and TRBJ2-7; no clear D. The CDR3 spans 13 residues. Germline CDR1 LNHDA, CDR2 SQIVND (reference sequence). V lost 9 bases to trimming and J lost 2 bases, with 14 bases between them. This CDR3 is CASLRPGTYEQYF. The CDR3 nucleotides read TGTGCCAGCCTCCGCCCAGGCACCTACGAGCAGTACTTC.